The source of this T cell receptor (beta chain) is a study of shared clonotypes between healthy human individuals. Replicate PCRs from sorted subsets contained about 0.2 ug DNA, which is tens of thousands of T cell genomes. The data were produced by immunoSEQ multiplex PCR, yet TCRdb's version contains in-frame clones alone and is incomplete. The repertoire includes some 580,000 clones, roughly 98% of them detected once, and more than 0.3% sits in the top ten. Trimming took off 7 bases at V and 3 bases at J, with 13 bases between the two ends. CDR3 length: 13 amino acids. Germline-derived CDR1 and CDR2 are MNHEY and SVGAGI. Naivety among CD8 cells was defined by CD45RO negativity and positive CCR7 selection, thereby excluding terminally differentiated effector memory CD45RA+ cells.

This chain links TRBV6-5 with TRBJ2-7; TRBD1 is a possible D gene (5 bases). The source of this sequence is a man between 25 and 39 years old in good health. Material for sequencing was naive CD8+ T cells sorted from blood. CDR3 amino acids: CASKGAHLYEQYF. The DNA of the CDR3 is TGTGCCAGCAAAGGGGCGCACCTCTACGAGCAGTACTTC.